This T cell receptor beta chain emerged from a study of CD8 T cells in ankylosing spondylitis. Study observations and caveats: Certain motif variants had earlier appeared in reactive arthritis synovial fluid and blood.

Using its own MiXCR run on the 5' RACE reads, TCRdb lists one record per CDR3 protein. Of 85,000 to 100,000 distinct CDR3 sequences listed, about 9% are singletons. CDR1 is SGHNT and CDR2 is YENEEA in the germline V gene. Trimming removed 8 bases from V and 0 bases from J, with 20 bases in between. The CDR3 length is 17 residues. This clonotype was seen a few times. As yet, its antigen is unknown. The source is a male donor with ankylosing spondylitis or in good health (not recorded which). This rearrangement joins TRBV11-3 to TRBJ1-5; D not certain. Material for sequencing was blood, either unsorted or a sorted T cell fraction (not recorded which). The CDR3 DNA reads TGTGCCAGCCACATGGGTGTGGCACTCTATAGCAATCAGCCCCAGCATTTT. It encodes CASHMGVALYSNQPQHF.